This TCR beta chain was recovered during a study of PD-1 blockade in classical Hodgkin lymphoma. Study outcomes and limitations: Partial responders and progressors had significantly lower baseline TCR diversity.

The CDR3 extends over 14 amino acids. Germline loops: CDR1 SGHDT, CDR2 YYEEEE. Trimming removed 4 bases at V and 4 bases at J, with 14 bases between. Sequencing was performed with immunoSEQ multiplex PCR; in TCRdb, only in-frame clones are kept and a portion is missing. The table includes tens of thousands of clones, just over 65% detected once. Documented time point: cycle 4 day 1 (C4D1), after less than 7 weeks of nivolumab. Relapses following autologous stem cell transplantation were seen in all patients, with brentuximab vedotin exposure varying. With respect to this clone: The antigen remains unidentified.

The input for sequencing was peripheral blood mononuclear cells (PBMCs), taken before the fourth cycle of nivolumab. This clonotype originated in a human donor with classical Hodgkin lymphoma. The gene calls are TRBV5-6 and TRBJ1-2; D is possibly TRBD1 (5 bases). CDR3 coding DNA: TGTGCCAGCAGCCCCCCTTGGGGGAGCTATGGCTACACCTTC. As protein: CASSPPWGSYGYTF.